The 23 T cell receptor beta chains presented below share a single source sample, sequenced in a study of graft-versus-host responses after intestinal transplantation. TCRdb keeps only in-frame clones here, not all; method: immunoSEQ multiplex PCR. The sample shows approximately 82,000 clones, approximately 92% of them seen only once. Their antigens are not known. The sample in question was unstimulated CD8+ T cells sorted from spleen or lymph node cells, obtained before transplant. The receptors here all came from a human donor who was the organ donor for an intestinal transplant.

This CDR3 is CASSLDSGQGVYGYTF. The CDR3 DNA sequence: TGTGCCAGCAGCTTAGATTCGGGACAGGGTGTGTATGGCTACACCTTC. J is TRBJ1-2 and V is TRBV7-9, with 9 bases matching TRBD1. Germline-derived CDR1 and CDR2 are SEHNR and FQNEAQ (reference sequence). The CDR3 is 16 amino acids. Trimming took 1 base from V and 5 from J; bases not matched to a gene: 8. Based on the CDR3 plus reference TRBV7-9 and TRBJ1-2, the full variable domain is DTGVSQNPRHKITKRGQNVTFRCDPISEHNRLYWYRQTLGQGPEFLTYFQNEAQLEKSRLLSDRFSAERPKGSFSTLEIQRTEQGDSAMYLCASSLDSGQGVYGYTFGSGTRLTVV.

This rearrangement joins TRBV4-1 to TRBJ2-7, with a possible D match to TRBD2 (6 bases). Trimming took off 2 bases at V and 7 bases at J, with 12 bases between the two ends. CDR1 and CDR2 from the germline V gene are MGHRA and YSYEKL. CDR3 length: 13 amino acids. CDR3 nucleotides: TGCGCCAGCAGCCAACAGGGACTCGGGGAGCAGTACTTC. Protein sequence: CASSQQGLGEQYF.

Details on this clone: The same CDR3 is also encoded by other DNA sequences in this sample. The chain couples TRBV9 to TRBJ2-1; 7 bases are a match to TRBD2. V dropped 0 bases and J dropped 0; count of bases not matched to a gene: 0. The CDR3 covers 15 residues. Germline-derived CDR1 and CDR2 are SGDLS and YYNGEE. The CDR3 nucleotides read TGTGCCAGCAGCGTAGGCGGGGGCTCCTACAATGAGCAGTTCTTC. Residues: CASSVGGGSYNEQFF.

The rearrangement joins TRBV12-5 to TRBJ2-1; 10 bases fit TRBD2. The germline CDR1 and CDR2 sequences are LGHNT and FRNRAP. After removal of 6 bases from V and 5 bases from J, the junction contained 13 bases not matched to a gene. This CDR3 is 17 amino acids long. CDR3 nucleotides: TGTGCTAGTGGCCCCCACGAGCTAGCGGGGGAGCACAATGAGCAGTTCTTC. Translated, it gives CASGPHELAGEHNEQFF. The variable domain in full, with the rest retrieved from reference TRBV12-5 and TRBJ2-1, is DARVTQTPRHKVTEMGQEVTMRCQPILGHNTVFWYRQTMMQGLELLAYFRNRAPLDDSGMPKDRFSAEMPDATLATLKIQPSEPRDSAVYFCASGPHELAGEHNEQFFGPGTRLTVL.

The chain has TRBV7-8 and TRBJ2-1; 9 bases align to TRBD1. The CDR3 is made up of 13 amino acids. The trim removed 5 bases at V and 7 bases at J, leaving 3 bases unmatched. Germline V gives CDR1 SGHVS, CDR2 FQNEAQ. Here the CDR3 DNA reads TGTGCCAGCAGCCGCGACAGGGGGAATGAGCAGTTCTTC. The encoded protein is CASSRDRGNEQFF.

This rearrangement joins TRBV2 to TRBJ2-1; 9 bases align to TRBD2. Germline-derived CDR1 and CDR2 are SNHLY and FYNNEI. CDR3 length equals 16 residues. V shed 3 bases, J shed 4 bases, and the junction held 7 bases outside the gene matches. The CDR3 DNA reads TGTGCCAGCAGTGAGCTAGCGGGATTTTTTTACAATGAGCAGTTCTTC. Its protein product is CASSELAGFFYNEQFF.

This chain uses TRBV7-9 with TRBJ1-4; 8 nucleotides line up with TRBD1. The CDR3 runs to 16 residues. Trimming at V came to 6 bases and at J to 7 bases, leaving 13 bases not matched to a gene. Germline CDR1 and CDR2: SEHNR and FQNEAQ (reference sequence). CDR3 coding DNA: TGTGCCAGCAGACAGGACTCAGCCCAGGGGGCTGAAAAACTGTTTTTT. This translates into CASRQDSAQGAEKLFF. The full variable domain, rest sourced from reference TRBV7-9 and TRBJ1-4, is DTGVSQNPRHKITKRGQNVTFRCDPISEHNRLYWYRQTLGQGPEFLTYFQNEAQLEKSRLLSDRFSAERPKGSFSTLEIQRTEQGDSAMYLCASRQDSAQGAEKLFFGSGTQLSVL.

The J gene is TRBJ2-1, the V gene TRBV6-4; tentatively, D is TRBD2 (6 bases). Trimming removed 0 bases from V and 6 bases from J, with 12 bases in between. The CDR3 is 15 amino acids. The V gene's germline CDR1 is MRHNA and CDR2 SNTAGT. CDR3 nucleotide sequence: TGTGCCAGCAGTGACTCGGGCGGGCGGGGCAATGAGCAGTTCTTC. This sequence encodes CASSDSGGRGNEQFF.

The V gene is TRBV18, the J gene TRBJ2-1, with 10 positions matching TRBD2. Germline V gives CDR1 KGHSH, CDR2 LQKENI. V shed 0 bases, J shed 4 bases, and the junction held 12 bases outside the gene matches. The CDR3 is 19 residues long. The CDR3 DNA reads TGTGCCAGCTCACCACCGAGTCCTAGCGGGAGCCCCATATACAATGAGCAGTTCTTC. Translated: CASSPPSPSGSPIYNEQFF.

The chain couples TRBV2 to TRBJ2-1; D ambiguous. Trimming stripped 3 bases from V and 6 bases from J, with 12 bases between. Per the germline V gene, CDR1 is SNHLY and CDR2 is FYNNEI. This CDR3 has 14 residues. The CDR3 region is CASSDYPQSNEQFF. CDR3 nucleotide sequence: TGTGCCAGCAGTGATTATCCGCAGTCCAATGAGCAGTTCTTC.

The CDR3 DNA is TGTGCCAGTAGTCCGGGGACTTTCGAGCAGTACTTC. Its protein product is CASSPGTFEQYF. This chain links TRBV19 with TRBJ2-7; D is perhaps TRBD2 (6 bases). Trimming removed 5 bases from V and 6 bases from J, with 11 bases in between. CDR3 size: 12 residues. CDR1 LNHDA and CDR2 SQIVND come from the germline V gene (reference sequence).

This CDR3 is CASSLEASGQGLEYEQYF. DNA for the CDR3: TGTGCCAGCAGCTTAGAGGCGTCGGGACAGGGCTTAGAATACGAGCAGTACTTC. The chain couples TRBV7-8 to TRBJ2-7, with TRBD1 matching over 9 bases. V shed 1 base and J 4 bases; nucleotides not matched to a gene: 14. Germline lookup yields CDR1 SGHVS and CDR2 FQNEAQ. The CDR3 has 18 residues.

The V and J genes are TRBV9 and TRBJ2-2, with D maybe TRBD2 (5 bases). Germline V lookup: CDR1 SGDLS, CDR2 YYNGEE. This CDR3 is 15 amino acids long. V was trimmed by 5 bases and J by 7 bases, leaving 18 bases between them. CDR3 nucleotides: TGTGCCAGCAGTGAGGAAACGGGGTGGGGCGGGGAGCTGTTTTTT. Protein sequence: CASSEETGWGGELFF.

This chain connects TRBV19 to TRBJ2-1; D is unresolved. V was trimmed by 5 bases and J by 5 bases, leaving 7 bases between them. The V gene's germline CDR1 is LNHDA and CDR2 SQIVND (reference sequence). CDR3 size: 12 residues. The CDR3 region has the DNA TGTGCCAGTAGTTACAACCACAATGAGCAGTTCTTC. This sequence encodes CASSYNHNEQFF.

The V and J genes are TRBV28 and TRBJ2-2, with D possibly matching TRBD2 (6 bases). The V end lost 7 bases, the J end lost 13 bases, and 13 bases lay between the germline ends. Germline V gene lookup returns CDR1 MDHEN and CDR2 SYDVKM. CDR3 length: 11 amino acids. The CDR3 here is CASTAEEGLFF. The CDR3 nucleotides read TGTGCCAGCACCGCCGAGGAGGGGCTGTTTTTT.

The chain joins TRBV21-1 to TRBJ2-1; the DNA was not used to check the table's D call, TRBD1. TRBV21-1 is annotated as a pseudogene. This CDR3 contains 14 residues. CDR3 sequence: CASSNRQGRNEQFF. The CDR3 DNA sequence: TGTGCCAGCAGCAACCGACAGGGTAGGAATGAGCAGTTCTTC.

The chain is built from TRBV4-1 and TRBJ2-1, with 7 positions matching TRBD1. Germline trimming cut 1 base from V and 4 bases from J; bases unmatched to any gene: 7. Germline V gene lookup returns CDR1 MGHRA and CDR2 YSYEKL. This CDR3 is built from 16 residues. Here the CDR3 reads CASSQGTGTAYNEQFF. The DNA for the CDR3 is TGCGCCAGCAGCCAAGGTACCGGGACAGCTTACAATGAGCAGTTCTTC.

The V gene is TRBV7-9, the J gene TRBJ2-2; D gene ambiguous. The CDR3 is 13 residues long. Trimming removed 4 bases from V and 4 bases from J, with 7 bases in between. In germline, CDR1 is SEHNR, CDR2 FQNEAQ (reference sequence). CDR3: CASSSSSTGELFF. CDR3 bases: TGTGCCAGCAGCTCTTCTAGCACCGGGGAGCTGTTTTTT.

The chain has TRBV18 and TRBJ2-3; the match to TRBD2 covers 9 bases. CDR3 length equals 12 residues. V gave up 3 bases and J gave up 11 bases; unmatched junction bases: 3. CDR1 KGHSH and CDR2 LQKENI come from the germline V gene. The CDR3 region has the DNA TGTGCCAGCTCACCCACGACTAGCGGGCAGTATTTT. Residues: CASSPTTSGQYF.

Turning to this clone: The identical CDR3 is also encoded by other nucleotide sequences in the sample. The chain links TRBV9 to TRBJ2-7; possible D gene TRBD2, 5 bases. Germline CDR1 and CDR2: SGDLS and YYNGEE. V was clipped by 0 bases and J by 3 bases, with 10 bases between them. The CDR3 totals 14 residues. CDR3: CASSVGDRGYEQYF. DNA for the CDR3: TGTGCCAGCAGCGTAGGAGACCGGGGCTACGAGCAGTACTTC.

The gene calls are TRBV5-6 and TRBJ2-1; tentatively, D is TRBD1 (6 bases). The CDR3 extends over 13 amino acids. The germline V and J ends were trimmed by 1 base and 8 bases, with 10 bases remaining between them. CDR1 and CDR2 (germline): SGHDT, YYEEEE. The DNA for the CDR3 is TGTGCCAGCAGCTTGCCAACAGGGTATGAGCAGTTCTTC. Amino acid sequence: CASSLPTGYEQFF.

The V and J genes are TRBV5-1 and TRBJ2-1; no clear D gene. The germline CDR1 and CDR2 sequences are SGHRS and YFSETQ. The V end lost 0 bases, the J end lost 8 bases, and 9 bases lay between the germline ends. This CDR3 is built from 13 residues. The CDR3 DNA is TGCGCCAGCAGCTTGGCCGCAGATTATGAGCAGTTCTTC. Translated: CASSLAADYEQFF.

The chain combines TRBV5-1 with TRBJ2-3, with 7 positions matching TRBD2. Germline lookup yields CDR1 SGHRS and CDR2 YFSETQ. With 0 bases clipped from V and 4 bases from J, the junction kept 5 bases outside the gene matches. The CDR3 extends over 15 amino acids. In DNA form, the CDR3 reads TGCGCCAGCAGCTTGGTCAGCGGGACGGCAGATACGCAGTATTTT. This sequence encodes CASSLVSGTADTQYF.